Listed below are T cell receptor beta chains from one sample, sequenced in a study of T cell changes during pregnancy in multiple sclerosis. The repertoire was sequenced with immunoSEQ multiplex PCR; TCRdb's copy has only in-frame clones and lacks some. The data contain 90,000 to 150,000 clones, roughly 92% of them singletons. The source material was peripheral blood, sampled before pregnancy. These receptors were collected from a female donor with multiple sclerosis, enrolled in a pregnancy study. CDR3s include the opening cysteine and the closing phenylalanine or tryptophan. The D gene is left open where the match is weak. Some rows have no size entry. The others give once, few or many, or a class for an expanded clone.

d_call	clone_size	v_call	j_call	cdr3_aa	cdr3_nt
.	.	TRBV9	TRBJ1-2	CASSVDLGSSGYTF	TGTGCCAGCAGCGTAGATTTGGGGAGCTCTGGCTACACCTTC
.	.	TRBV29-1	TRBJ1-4	CSVSREKPNEKLFF	TGCAGCGTCTCCCGGGAGAAACCCAATGAAAAACTGTTTTTT
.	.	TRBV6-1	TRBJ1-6	CASSTQGAADSPLHF	TGTGCCAGCAGTACACAGGGAGCTGCGGATTCACCCCTCCACTTT
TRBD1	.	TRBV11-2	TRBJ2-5	CASSSLGTGAETQYF	TGTGCCAGCAGCTCCCTAGGGACAGGCGCCGAGACCCAGTACTTC
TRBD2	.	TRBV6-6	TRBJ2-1	CASSQLAGAAYNEQFF	TGTGCCAGCAGTCAACTAGCGGGGGCTGCCTACAATGAGCAGTTCTTC
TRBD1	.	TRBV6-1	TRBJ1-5	CASSEAGGINQPQHF	TGTGCCAGCAGTGAGGCAGGGGGCATCAATCAGCCCCAGCATTTT
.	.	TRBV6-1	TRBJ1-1	CASSIGGLNTEAFF	TGTGCCAGCTCTATAGGGGGTTTGAACACTGAAGCTTTCTTT
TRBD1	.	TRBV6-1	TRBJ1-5	CASSSQGGQPQHF	TGTGCCAGCAGTTCCCAGGGGGGTCAGCCCCAGCATTTT
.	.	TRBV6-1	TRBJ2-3	CASSPLGSTDTQYF	TGTGCCAGCAGCCCGCTGGGGAGTACAGATACGCAGTATTTT
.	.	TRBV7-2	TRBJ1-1	CASSQEAVRLNTEAFF	TGTGCCAGCAGCCAAGAGGCAGTACGCCTGAACACTGAAGCTTTCTTT
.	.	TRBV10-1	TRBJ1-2	CASSESAGSLSGYTF	TGCGCCAGCAGTGAGTCTGCGGGATCGCTGAGCGGCTACACCTTC
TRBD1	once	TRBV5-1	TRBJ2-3	CASSLAGTGGTDTQYF	TGCGCCAGCAGCTTGGCCGGGACAGGGGGCACAGATACGCAGTATTTT
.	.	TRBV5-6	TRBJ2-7	CASSLPFQGGEQYF	TGTGCCAGCAGCTTGCCCTTTCAAGGAGGCGAGCAGTACTTC
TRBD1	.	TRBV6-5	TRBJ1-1	CASSPPGGFTEAFF	TGTGCCAGCAGTCCTCCAGGGGGCTTCACTGAAGCTTTCTTT
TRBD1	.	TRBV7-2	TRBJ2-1	CASSFGDRVYNEQFF	TGTGCCAGCAGCTTTGGGGACAGGGTGTACAATGAGCAGTTCTTC
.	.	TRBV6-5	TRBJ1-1	CASSYVSGTEAFF	TGTGCCAGCAGTTACGTGAGTGGCACTGAAGCTTTCTTT
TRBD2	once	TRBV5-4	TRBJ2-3	CASSQLAGTDTQYF	TGTGCCAGCAGCCAACTAGCGGGGACAGATACGCAGTATTTT
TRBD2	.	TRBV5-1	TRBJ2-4	CASSLRTSGRTGDIQYF	TGCGCCAGCAGCTTGAGGACGAGCGGGAGGACGGGGGACATTCAGTACTTC
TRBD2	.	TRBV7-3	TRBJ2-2	CASSRNPTSLNTGELFF	TGTGCCAGCAGCCGGAACCCGACTAGCCTGAACACCGGGGAGCTGTTTTTT
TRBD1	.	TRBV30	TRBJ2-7	CAWGTGEWKQYF	TGTGCCTGGGGGACAGGGGAGTGGAAGCAGTACTTC
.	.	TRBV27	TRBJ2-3	CASSQGHSTDTQYF	TGTGCCAGCAGTCAAGGACACAGCACAGATACGCAGTATTTT
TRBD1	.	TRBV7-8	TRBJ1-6	CASSPDRVLYNSPLHF	TGTGCCAGCAGCCCGGACAGGGTATTGTATAATTCACCCCTCCACTTT
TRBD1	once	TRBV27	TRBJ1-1	CASSSLTGASASEAFF	TGTGCCAGCAGTTCCCTTACAGGGGCCTCAGCCTCAGAAGCTTTCTTT
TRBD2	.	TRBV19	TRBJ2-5	CASMASGVETQYF	TGTGCCAGTATGGCTAGCGGTGTCGAGACCCAGTACTTC
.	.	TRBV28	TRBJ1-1	CASSYSGVRTEAFF	TGTGCCAGCTCCTATTCGGGGGTTCGCACTGAAGCTTTCTTT
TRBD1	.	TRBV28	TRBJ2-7	CASRGGAESYEQYF	TGTGCCAGCCGAGGGGGCGCGGAATCCTACGAGCAGTACTTC
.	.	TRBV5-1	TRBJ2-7	CASSLRGNLDEQYF	TGCGCCAGCAGCTTGAGAGGGAATCTAGACGAGCAGTACTTC
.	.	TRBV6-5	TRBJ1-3	CASIGAVSGNTIYF	TGTGCCAGCATTGGGGCGGTCTCTGGAAACACCATATATTTT